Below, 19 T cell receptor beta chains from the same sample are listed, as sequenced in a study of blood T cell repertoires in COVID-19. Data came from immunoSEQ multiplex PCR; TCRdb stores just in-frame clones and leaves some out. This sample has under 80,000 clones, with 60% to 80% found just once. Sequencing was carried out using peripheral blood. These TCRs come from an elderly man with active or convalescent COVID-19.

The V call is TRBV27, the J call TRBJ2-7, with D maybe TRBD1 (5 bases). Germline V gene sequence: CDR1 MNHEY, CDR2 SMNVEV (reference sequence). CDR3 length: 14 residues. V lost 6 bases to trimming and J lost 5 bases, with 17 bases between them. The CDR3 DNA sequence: TGTGCCAGCAGCCCAATTTTCCAGGGCAACGAGCAGTACTTC. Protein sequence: CASSPIFQGNEQYF.

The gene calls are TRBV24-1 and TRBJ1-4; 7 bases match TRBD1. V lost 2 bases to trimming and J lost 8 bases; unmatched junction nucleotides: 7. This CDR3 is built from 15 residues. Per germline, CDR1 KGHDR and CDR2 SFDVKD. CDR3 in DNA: TGTGCCACCAGTGATTCTGGGACAGTGGGGGAAAAACTGTTTTTT. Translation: CATSDSGTVGEKLFF.

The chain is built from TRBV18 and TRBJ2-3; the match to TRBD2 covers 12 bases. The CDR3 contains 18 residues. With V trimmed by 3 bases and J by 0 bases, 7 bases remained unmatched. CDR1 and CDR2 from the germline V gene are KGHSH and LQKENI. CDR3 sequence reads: CASSPVRLAGASTDTQYF. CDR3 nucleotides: TGTGCCAGCTCACCGGTTAGACTAGCGGGAGCGAGCACAGATACGCAGTATTTT.

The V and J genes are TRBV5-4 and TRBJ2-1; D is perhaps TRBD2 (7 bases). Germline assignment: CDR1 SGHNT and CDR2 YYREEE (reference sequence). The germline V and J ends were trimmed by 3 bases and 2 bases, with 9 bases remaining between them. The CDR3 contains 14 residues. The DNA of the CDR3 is TGTGCCAGCAGCTGGGGGGGGCCCTACAATGAGCAGTTCTTC. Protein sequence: CASSWGGPYNEQFF. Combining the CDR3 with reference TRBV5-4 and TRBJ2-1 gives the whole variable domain ETGVTQSPTHLIKTRGQQVTLRCSSQSGHNTVSWYQQALGQGPQFIFQYYREEENGRGNFPPRFSGLQFPNYSSELNVNALELDDSALYLCASSWGGPYNEQFFGPGTRLTVL.

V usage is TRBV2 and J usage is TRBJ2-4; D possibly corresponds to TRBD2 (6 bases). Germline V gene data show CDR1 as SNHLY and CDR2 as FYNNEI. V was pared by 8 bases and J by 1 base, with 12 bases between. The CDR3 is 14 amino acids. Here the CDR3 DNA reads TGTGCCAGCTGGTCGGGGGTCGCCAAAAACATTCAGTACTTC. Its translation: CASWSGVAKNIQYF.

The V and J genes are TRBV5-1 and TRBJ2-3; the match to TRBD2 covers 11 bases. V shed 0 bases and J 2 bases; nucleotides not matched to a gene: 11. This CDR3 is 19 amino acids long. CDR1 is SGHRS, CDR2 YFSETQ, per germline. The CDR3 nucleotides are TGCGCCAGCAGCTTGGAACTAGCGGGGGCCCTACTGTTCACAGATACGCAGTATTTT. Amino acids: CASSLELAGALLFTDTQYF.

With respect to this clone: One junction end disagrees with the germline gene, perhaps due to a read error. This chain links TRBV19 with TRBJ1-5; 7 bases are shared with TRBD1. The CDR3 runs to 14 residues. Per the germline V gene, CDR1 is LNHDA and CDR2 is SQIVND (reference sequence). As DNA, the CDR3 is TGTGCCAGTAGTTTAGACAGGGAATATCAGCCCCAGCATTTT. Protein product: CASSLDREYQPQHF.

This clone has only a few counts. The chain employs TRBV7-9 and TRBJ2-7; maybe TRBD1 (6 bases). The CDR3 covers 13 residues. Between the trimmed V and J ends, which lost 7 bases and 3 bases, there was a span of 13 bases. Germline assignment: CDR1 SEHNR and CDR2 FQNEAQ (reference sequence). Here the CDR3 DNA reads TGTGCCAGCAATAAGGACAGACACTACGAGCAGTACTTC. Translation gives CASNKDRHYEQYF.

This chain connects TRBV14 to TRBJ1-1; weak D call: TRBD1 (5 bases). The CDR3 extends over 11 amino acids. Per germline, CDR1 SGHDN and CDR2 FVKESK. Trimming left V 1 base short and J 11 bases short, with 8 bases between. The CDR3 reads CASSQGGAAFF. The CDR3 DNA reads TGTGCCAGCAGCCAAGGGGGCGCGGCTTTCTTT.

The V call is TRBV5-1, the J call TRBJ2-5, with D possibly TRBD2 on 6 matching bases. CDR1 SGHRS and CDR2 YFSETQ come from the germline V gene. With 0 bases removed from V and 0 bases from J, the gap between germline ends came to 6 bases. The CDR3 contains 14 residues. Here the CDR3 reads CASSLGGNQETQYF. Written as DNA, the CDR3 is TGCGCCAGCAGCTTGGGCGGGAACCAAGAGACCCAGTACTTC.

The CDR3 protein is CASSLAPLAGYEQYF. The DNA of the CDR3 is TGTGCCAGCAGCTTAGCTCCTCTAGCGGGATACGAGCAGTACTTC. The chain couples TRBV7-2 to TRBJ2-7; 9 bases fit TRBD2. The CDR3 covers 15 residues. CDR1 and CDR2 from the germline V gene are SGHTA and FQGNSA. J lost 4 bases, V lost 0 bases, and 4 bases had no gene match.

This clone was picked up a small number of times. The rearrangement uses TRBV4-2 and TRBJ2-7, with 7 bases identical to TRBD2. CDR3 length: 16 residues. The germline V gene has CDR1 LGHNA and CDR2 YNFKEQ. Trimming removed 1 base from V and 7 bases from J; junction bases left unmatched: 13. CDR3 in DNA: TGTGCCAGCAGCCAAGGGGGGGGACCACCTCTACATGAGCAGTACTTC. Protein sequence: CASSQGGGPPLHEQYF.

In DNA form, the CDR3 reads TGCGCCAGCAGCCTATCGACGGGACAGACTTATGGCTACACCTTC. Residues: CASSLSTGQTYGYTF. The J gene is TRBJ1-2, the V gene TRBV4-1; 7 bases line up with TRBD1. J was trimmed by 5 bases and V by 4 bases; bases with no gene match: 10. The CDR3 is made up of 15 amino acids. Germline CDR1 reads MGHRA; CDR2 reads YSYEKL.

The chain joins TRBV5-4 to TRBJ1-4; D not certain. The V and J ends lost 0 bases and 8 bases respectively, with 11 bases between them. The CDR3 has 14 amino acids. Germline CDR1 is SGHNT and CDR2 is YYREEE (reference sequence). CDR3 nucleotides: TGTGCCAGCAGCTTGGACAGAGCAGGAGAAAAACTGTTTTTT. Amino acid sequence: CASSLDRAGEKLFF. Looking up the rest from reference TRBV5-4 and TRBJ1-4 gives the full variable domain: ETGVTQSPTHLIKTRGQQVTLRCSSQSGHNTVSWYQQALGQGPQFIFQYYREEENGRGNFPPRFSGLQFPNYSSELNVNALELDDSALYLCASSLDRAGEKLFFGSGTQLSVL.

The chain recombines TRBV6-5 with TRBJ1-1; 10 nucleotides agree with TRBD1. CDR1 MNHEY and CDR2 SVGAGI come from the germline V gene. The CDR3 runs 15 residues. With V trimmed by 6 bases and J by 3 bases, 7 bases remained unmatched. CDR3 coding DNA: TGTGCCAGCAGCAGGACAGGGGGTGGGGACACTGAAGCTTTCTTT. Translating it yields CASSRTGGGDTEAFF.

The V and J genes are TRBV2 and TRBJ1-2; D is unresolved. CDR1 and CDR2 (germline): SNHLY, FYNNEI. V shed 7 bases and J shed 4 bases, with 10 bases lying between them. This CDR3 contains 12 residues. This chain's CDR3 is CASMSGIYGYTF. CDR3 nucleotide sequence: TGTGCCAGCATGTCGGGGATCTATGGCTACACCTTC. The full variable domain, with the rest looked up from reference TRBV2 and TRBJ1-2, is EPEVTQTPSHQVTQMGQEVILRCVPISNHLYFYWYRQILGQKVEFLVSFYNNEISEKSEIFDDQFSVERPDGSNFTLKIRSTKLEDSAMYFCASMSGIYGYTFGSGTRLTVV.

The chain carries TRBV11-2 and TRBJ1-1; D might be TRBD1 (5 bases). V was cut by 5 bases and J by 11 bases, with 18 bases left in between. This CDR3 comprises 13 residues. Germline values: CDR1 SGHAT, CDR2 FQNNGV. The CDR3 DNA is TGTGCCAGCAGCCGGACAATTTTATCCGGGGCTTTCTTT. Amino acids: CASSRTILSGAFF.

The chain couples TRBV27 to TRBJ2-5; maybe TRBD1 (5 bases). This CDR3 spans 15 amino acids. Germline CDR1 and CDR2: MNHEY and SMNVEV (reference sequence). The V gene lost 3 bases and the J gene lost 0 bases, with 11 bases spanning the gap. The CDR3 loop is CASSLMQGNQETQYF. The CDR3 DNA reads TGTGCCAGCAGTTTGATGCAGGGAAACCAAGAGACCCAGTACTTC.

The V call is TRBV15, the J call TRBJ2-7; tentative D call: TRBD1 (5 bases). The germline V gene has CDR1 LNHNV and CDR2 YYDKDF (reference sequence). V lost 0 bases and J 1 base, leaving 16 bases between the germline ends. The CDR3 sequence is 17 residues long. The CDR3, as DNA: TGTGCCACCAGCAGAGATCCAAGGGGCTCCCTATCCTACGAGCAGTACTTC. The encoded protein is CATSRDPRGSLSYEQYF.